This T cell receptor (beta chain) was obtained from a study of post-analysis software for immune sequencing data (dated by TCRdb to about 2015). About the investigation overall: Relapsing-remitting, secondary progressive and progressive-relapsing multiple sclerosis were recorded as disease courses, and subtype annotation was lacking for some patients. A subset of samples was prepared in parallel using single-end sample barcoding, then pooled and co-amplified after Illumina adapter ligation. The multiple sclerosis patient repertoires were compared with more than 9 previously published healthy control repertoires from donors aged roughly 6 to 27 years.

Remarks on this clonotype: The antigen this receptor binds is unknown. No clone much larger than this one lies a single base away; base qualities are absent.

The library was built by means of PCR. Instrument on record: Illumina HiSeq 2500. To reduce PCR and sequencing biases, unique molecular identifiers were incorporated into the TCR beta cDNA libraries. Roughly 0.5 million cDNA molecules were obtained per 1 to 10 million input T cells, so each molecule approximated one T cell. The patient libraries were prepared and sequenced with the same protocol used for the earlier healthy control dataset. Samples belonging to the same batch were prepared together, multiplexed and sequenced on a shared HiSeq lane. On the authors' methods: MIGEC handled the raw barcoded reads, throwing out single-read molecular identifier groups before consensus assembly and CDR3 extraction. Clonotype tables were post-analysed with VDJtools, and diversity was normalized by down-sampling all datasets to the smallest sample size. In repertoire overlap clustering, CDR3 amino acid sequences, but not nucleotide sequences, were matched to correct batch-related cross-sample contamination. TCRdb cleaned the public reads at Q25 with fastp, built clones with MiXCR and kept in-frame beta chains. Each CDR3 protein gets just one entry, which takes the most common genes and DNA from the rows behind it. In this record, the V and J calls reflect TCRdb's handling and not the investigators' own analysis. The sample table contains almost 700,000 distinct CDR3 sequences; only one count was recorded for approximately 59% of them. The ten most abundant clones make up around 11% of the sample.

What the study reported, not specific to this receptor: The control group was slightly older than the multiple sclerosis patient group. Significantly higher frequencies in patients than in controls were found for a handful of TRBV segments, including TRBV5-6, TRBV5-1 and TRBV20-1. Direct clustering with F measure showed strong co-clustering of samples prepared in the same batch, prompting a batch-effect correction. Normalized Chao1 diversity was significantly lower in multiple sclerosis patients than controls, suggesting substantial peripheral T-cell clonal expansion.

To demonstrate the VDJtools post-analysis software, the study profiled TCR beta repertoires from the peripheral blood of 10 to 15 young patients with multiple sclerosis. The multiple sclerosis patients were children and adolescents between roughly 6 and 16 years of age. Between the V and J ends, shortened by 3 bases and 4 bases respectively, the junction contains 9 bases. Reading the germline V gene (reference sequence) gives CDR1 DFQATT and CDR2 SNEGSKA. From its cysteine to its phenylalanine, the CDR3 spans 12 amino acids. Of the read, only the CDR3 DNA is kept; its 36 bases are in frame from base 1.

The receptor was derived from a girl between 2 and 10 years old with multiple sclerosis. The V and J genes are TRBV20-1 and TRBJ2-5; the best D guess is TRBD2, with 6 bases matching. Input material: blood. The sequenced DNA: TGCAGTGCTAGGGAGGGGACAGAGACCCAGTACTTC. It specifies CSAREGTETQYF.